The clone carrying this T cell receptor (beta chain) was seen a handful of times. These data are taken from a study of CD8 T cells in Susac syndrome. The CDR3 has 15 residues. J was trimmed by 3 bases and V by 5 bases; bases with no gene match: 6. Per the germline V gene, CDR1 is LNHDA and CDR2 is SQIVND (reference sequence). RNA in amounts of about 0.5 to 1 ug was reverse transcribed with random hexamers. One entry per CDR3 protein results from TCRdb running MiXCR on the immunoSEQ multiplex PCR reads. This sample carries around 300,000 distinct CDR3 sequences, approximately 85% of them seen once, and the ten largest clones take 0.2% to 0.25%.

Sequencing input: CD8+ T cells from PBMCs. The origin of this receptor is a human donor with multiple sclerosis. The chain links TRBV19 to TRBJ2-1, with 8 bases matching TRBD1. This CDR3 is CASSPGTGVYNEQFF. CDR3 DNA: TGTGCCAGTAGTCCGGGGACAGGCGTCTACAATGAGCAGTTCTTC.